This record covers a single TCR beta chain. Its antigen is undetermined. Trimming cost V 3 bases and J 6 bases, with 9 bases left between them. The CDR3 contains 12 residues. Per germline, CDR1 SQVTM and CDR2 ANQGSEA. These data belong to a study of T-cell memory formation after mild COVID-19. Study-wide results and limits: Largely, contracting CD4+ clones fell within CM and EM, and contracting CD8+ clones within EMRA. There were some responding clones in pre-infection memory, which suggested that cross-reactive memory had joined.

5'RACE, which relied on constant-segment primers, yielded TCR alpha and TCR beta cDNA libraries carrying sample barcodes and UMIs. A single record per CDR3 protein comes from TCRdb applying MiXCR to the 5' RACE reads. The sample records 400,000 to 550,000 distinct CDR3 sequences, approximately 25% being singletons. The sample consisted of PBMCs or a T cell subset sorted from them (not recorded which). The chain has TRBV29-1 and TRBJ2-1; weak D call: TRBD2 (5 bases). The receptor was derived from an adult woman who had mild COVID-19 (a few samples of this study predate the infection). Cell type and time point are not known. The CDR3 bases are TGCAGCGTTGATTTAGGAGGCAATGAGCAGTTCTTC. Protein sequence: CSVDLGGNEQFF.